The 3 T cell receptor beta chains presented below share a single source sample, sequenced in a study of blood T cell repertoires in COVID-19. Some clones are missing from TCRdb's copy, which holds only in-frame ones; the method was immunoSEQ multiplex PCR. The profile shows approximately 80,000 clones, 80% to 90% of them singletons. Sequenced sample: peripheral blood. The receptors come from a human donor in a cohort sampled during active COVID-19.

The genes are TRBV4-1 and TRBJ1-2, with 7 bases matching TRBD1. J lost 0 bases, V lost 4 bases, and 2 bases had no gene match. CDR1 is MGHRA, CDR2 YSYEKL, per germline. The CDR3 consists of 14 residues. The CDR3 reads CASSPGQANYGYTF. The CDR3 DNA reads as TGCGCCAGCAGCCCTGGACAGGCTAACTATGGCTACACCTTC.

The chain combines TRBV7-2 with TRBJ1-6; maybe TRBD1 (6 bases). The V and J ends lost 0 bases and 8 bases respectively, with 11 bases between them. The CDR3 extends over 15 amino acids. Germline CDR1 is SGHTA and CDR2 is FQGNSA. DNA of the CDR3: TGTGCCAGCAGCTTAGCAGGGGGAGTTTATTCACCCCTCCACTTT. It codes for CASSLAGGVYSPLHF. Complete variable domain (other parts from reference TRBV7-2 and TRBJ1-6): GAGVSQSPSNKVTEKGKDVELRCDPISGHTALYWYRQSLGQGLEFLIYFQGNSAPDKSGLPSDRFSAERTGGSVSTLTIQRTQQEDSAVYLCASSLAGGVYSPLHFGNGTRLTVT.

This clone is a singleton in its sample. The chain has TRBV3-1 (or the pseudogene TRBV3-2) and TRBJ2-2; 7 bases line up with TRBD2. The CDR3 contains 18 residues. V shed 2 bases, J shed 6 bases, and the junction held 15 bases outside the gene matches. Germline CDR1 reads LGHDT; CDR2 reads YNNKEL (reference sequence). The CDR3 here is CASSQSFGLGSRSGELFF. CDR3 nucleotides: TGTGCCAGCAGCCAATCATTCGGACTAGGATCACGTTCCGGGGAGCTGTTTTTT.